The 5 T cell receptor beta chains below all came from one sample that was sequenced in a study of OX40 agonist ivuxolimab in advanced cancers. Library preparation used the immunoSEQ multiplex PCR assay. Held by TCRdb, this immuneACCESS table contains in-frame sequences only and omits some clones. Under half of the omission traces to an unresolved V gene where checked; the cause of the rest is unknown. The sample data list over 80,000 clones, and roughly 90% of these were observed just once. More than 5.5% of the sample lies in the top ten. Sequences were derived from CD4+ or CD8+ T cells sorted from blood, sampled in a trial of the OX40 agonist ivuxolimab. These receptor sequences come from an adult with an advanced solid tumor such as melanoma, head and neck, liver or kidney cancer.

This chain links TRBV6-6 with TRBJ2-5, with TRBD2 matching 12 bases. The CDR3 is made up of 15 amino acids. J lost 4 bases, V lost 1 base, and 1 base had no gene match. Germline assignment: CDR1 MNHNY and CDR2 SVGAGI (reference sequence). CDR3 protein: CASSYLGLAGETQYF. CDR3 DNA sequence: TGTGCCAGCAGTTACTTGGGACTAGCGGGAGAGACCCAGTACTTC.

J is TRBJ1-2 and V is TRBV19; no clear D gene. Germline-derived CDR1 and CDR2 are LNHDA and SQIVND (reference sequence). The ends were cut back, 3 bases at V and 4 bases at J, with 9 bases in the middle. This CDR3 has 13 amino acids. CDR3 DNA sequence: TGTGCCAGTAGTATTGGGCTCCTCTATGGCTACACCTTC. It is translated as CASSIGLLYGYTF.

In nucleotides, the CDR3 is TGTGCCAGCAGCGTAGATCCTAGCGGGGGCCTGCAGTTCTTC. As protein: CASSVDPSGGLQFF. The J gene is TRBJ2-1, the V gene TRBV9; 10 bases line up with TRBD2. Germline trimming cut 0 bases from V and 12 bases from J; bases unmatched to any gene: 6. The CDR3 has 14 amino acids. Germline CDR1 is SGDLS and CDR2 is YYNGEE. The full variable domain, completed using reference TRBV9 and TRBJ2-1, is DSGVTQTPKHLITATGQRVTLRCSPRSGDLSVYWYQQSLDQGLQFLIQYYNGEERAKGNILERFSAQQFPDLHSELNLSSLELGDSALYFCASSVDPSGGLQFFGPGTRLTVL.

CDR3 residues: CASSIEGTLMGQPQHF. In DNA, the CDR3 is TGTGCCAGTAGTATAGAAGGGACACTGATGGGTCAGCCCCAGCATTTT. This sequence joins TRBV19 and TRBJ1-5; TRBD1 might be the D (6 bases). The CDR3 extends over 16 amino acids. Trimming took off 0 bases at V and 6 bases at J, with 15 bases between the two ends. The germline V gene encodes CDR1 LNHDA and CDR2 SQIVND (reference sequence).

The rearrangement uses TRBV5-5 and TRBJ1-2; 7 bases agree with TRBD1. This CDR3 is built from 15 residues. Trimming removed 4 bases from V and 4 bases from J; junction bases left unmatched: 10. Germline CDR1 and CDR2: SGHKS and YYEKEE (reference sequence). This CDR3 is CASSSSQGVTYGYTF. CDR3 in DNA: TGTGCCAGCAGCAGCTCCCAGGGGGTTACCTATGGCTACACCTTC. Variable domain in full (rest from reference TRBV5-5 and TRBJ1-2): DAGVTQSPTHLIKTRGQQVTLRCSPISGHKSVSWYQQVLGQGPQFIFQYYEKEERGRGNFPDRFSARQFPNYSSELNVNALLLGDSALYLCASSSSQGVTYGYTFGSGTRLTVV.